This TCR beta chain was identified during a study of T cells in Graves' hyperthyroidism and ophthalmopathy. Trimming cost V 3 bases and J 5 bases; bases outside gene matches: 4. CDR3 size: 13 residues. Germline assignment: CDR1 SGHNT and CDR2 YYREEE (reference sequence). Regions amplified from RNA transcripts were the TCR beta CDR3 regions. RT-PCR in the first round (using the HTBI primer set) targeted the TCR CDR3. TCRdb redid the calling of the multiplex PCR reads with MiXCR, one entry per CDR3 protein. The sample shows under 250,000 distinct CDR3 sequences, 24% of them seen only once. In this sample, this clonotype turned up a few times.

The chain recombines TRBV5-4 with TRBJ2-7; TRBD1 agrees at 8 bases. Material: blood. This sequence originates from a middle-aged woman with Graves' ophthalmopathy. This CDR3 reads CASSWTGTDEQYF. CDR3 in DNA: TGTGCCAGCAGCTGGACAGGGACCGACGAGCAGTACTTC.